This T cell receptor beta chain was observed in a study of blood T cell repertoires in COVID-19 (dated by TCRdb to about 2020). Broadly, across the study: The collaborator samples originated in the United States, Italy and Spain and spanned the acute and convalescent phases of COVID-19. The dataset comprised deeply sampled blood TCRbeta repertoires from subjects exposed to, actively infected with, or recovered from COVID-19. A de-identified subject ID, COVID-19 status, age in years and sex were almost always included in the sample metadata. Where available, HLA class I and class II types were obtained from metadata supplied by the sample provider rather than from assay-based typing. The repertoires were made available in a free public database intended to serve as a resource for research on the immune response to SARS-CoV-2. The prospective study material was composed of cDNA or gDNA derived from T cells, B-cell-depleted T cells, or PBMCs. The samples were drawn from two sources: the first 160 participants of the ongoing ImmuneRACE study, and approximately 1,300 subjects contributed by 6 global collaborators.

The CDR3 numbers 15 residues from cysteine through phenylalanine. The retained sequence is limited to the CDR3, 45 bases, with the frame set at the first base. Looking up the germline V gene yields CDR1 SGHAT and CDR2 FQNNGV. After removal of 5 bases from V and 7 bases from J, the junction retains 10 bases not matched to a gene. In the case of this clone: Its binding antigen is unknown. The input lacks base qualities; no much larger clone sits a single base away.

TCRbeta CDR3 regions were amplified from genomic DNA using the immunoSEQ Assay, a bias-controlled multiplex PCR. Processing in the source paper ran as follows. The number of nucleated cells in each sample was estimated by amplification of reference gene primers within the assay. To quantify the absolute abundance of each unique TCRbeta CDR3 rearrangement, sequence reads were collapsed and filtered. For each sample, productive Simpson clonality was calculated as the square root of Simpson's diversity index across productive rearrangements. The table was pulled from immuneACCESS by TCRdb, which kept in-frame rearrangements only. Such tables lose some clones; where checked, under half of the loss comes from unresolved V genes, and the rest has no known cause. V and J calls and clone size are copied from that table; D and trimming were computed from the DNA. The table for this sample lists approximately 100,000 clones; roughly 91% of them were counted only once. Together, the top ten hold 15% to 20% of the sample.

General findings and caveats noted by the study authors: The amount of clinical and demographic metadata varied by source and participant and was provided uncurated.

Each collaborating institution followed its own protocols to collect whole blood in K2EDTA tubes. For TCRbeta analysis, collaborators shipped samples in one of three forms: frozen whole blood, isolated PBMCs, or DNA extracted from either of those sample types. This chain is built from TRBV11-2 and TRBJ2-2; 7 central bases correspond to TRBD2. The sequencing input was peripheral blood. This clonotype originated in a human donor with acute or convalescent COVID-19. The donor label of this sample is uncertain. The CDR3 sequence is CASSPGLEVGGELFF. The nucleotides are TGTGCCAGCAGCCCTGGACTAGAAGTCGGCGGGGAGCTGTTTTTT.